The 16 T cell receptor beta chains below all came from one sample that was sequenced in a study of shared T cell receptors in the human thymus. Data came from immunoSEQ multiplex PCR; TCRdb stores just in-frame clones and leaves some out. The sample has about 660,000 clones; around 87% are singletons. These data also formed part of another study, on human thymus T cells.

The sample comprised thymocytes. The receptors here all came from a boy under two years old with a congenital heart defect.

V is TRBV28 and J is TRBJ2-2; 7 bases line up with TRBD1. V shed 6 bases and J 0 bases; nucleotides not matched to a gene: 10. Germline V CDR1 and CDR2: MDHEN, SYDVKM. The CDR3 loop spans 17 amino acids. The chain's CDR3 is CASSRPTGEANTGELFF. As DNA, the CDR3 is TGTGCCAGCAGCAGACCTACAGGGGAAGCGAACACCGGGGAGCTGTTTTTT.

The rearrangement links TRBV4-1 to TRBJ2-7; no definite D call. This CDR3 comprises 13 residues. V was clipped by 1 base and J by 2 bases, with 6 bases between them. CDR1 and CDR2 from the germline V gene are MGHRA and YSYEKL. CDR3 DNA sequence: TGCGCCAGCAGCCAAGGACTCCCCTACGAGCAGTACTTC. It encodes CASSQGLPYEQYF.

In its sample, this clone was seen once. As DNA, the CDR3 is TGCAGCGTTGCGGGGGGGACAAACGAGAGAAAACTGTTTTTT. It translates to CSVAGGTNERKLFF. The V call is TRBV29-1, the J call TRBJ1-4, with a tentative D call TRBD1 (6 bases). CDR3 length: 14 amino acids. The V end was cut by 4 bases, the J end by 10 bases, with 19 bases between. The germline V gene encodes CDR1 SQVTM and CDR2 ANQGSEA.

J is TRBJ1-5 and V is TRBV7-2, with D unclear. From germline, CDR1 is SGHTA and CDR2 FQGNSA. CDR3 length: 17 amino acids. V lost 0 bases, J lost 0 bases, and 12 bases lay in between. In DNA, the CDR3 is TGTGCCAGCAGCTTAGCGGTGGAGGAGAATAGCAATCAGCCCCAGCATTTT. It encodes CASSLAVEENSNQPQHF.

The chain recombines TRBV4-1 with TRBJ2-1; D remains unclear. Germline assignment: CDR1 MGHRA and CDR2 YSYEKL. The V end was cut by 0 bases, the J end by 9 bases, with 15 bases between. The CDR3 is made up of 15 amino acids. CDR3 loop: CASSQDPIERGEQFF. CDR3 DNA: TGCGCCAGCAGCCAAGATCCCATTGAGAGAGGTGAGCAGTTCTTC.

J is TRBJ1-4 and V is TRBV12-5; the D gene is possibly TRBD1 (5 bases). CDR1 and CDR2 (germline): LGHNT, FRNRAP. The V and J ends lost 1 base and 8 bases respectively, with 20 bases between them. The CDR3 runs to 17 residues. The chain's CDR3 is CASGLGTNRDWGEKLFF. The DNA of the CDR3 is TGTGCTAGTGGTTTGGGGACAAACCGGGACTGGGGAGAAAAACTGTTTTTT.

CDR3 amino acids: CASSFGGDGVQETQYF. The DNA of the CDR3 is TGTGCCAGCAGCTTTGGGGGGGACGGGGTCCAAGAGACCCAGTACTTC. The rearrangement joins TRBV7-8 to TRBJ2-5, with TRBD2 identical over 7 bases. V lost 3 bases to trimming and J lost 1 base; unmatched junction nucleotides: 8. There are 16 residues in the CDR3. Germline CDR1 and CDR2: SGHVS and FQNEAQ.

V usage is TRBV6-4 and J usage is TRBJ1-2; a weak D match, TRBD1 (5 bases). This CDR3 has 14 amino acids. V gave up 2 bases and J gave up 4 bases, with 11 bases separating them. Germline V gives CDR1 MRHNA, CDR2 SNTAGT. The CDR3 sequence: CASSDGGKGYGYTF. CDR3 bases: TGTGCCAGCAGTGACGGGGGGAAAGGCTATGGCTACACCTTC.

The chain joins TRBV15 to TRBJ2-2; 7 nucleotides match TRBD1. Trimming at V came to 2 bases and at J to 5 bases, leaving 11 bases not matched to a gene. CDR1 is LNHNV and CDR2 is YYDKDF in the germline V gene (reference sequence). The length of the CDR3 is 17 residues. The CDR3 here is CATSRSTRQGRTGELFF. DNA of the CDR3: TGTGCCACCAGCAGAAGTACCAGACAGGGTCGGACCGGGGAGCTGTTTTTT.

The table lists this clone with a count of one. The gene calls are TRBV4-3 and TRBJ2-1; a weak D match, TRBD1 (6 bases). V was shortened by 3 bases and J by 0 bases, with 9 bases between the two germline ends. CDR3 length: 15 amino acids. Germline V lookup: CDR1 LGHNA, CDR2 YSLEER. The CDR3 loop is CASSHTGSSYNEQFF. The CDR3 DNA sequence: TGCGCCAGCAGCCACACAGGGTCCTCCTACAATGAGCAGTTCTTC.

This chain links TRBV29-1 with TRBJ2-1, with a tentative D call TRBD1 (5 bases). The CDR3 runs 15 residues. Germline lookup yields CDR1 SQVTM and CDR2 ANQGSEA. The V and J ends lost 1 base and 4 bases respectively, with 14 bases between them. CDR3 DNA: TGCAGCGTTGAAGGTTTCAGGGCAGGGTACAATGAGCAGTTCTTC. Amino acid sequence: CSVEGFRAGYNEQFF.

The chain combines TRBV5-6 with TRBJ2-7, with 9 bases fitting TRBD1. This CDR3 contains 14 residues. Germline CDR1 is SGHDT and CDR2 is YYEEEE. V lost 4 bases and J lost 2; bases outside the gene matches: 4. The CDR3 is CASSRDRATYEQYF. CDR3 bases: TGTGCCAGCAGCCGGGACAGGGCAACCTACGAGCAGTACTTC.

The CDR3 sequence: CASTVQGASGNTIYF. In DNA, the CDR3 is TGTGCCAGCACCGTTCAGGGGGCATCAGGAAACACCATATATTTT. The chain is built from TRBV6-5 and TRBJ1-3, with 8 positions matching TRBD1. In germline, CDR1 is MNHEY, CDR2 SVGAGI. Unmatched junction bases numbered 9, after V lost 7 bases and J lost 4 bases. The CDR3 is 15 residues long.

This clone was seen only a few times. This chain uses TRBV6-1 with TRBJ1-5; D gene ambiguous. Germline V gives CDR1 MNHNS, CDR2 SASEGT. Trimming took 1 base from V and 5 from J, leaving 6 bases between them. The CDR3 covers 13 residues. The CDR3 bases are TGTGCCAGCAGTGAAGACCCAGATCAGCCCCAGCATTTT. Its protein product is CASSEDPDQPQHF.

This clone appeared once. J is TRBJ2-7 and V is TRBV15; D might be TRBD2 (5 bases). The V gene's germline CDR1 is LNHNV and CDR2 YYDKDF (reference sequence). This CDR3 comprises 14 residues. Trimming pared 5 bases from V and 6 bases from J, leaving 17 bases between. CDR3 nucleotide sequence: TGTGCCACCAGCCCTTTCGGACTCCCCCGCGAGCAGTACTTC. As protein: CATSPFGLPREQYF.

This clone was recorded only once. J is TRBJ1-1 and V is TRBV18, with no clear D. Germline CDR1 and CDR2: KGHSH and LQKENI. Trimming stripped 2 bases from V and 4 bases from J, with 5 bases between. This CDR3 is 12 amino acids long. The CDR3 DNA follows: TGTGCCAGCTCACCATCTCTCACTGAAGCTTTCTTT. Translation gives CASSPSLTEAFF.